The present T cell receptor (beta chain) was sequenced within a study of blood T cell repertoires in COVID-19 (dated by TCRdb to 2019 to 2021). About the study as a whole: Samples covering the acute and convalescent phases of COVID-19 were provided by collaborators in the United States, Italy and Spain. The prospective study material was composed of cDNA or gDNA derived from T cells, B-cell-depleted T cells, or PBMCs. The dataset comprised deeply sampled blood TCRbeta repertoires from subjects exposed to, actively infected with, or recovered from COVID-19. The repertoires were made available in a free public database intended to serve as a resource for research on the immune response to SARS-CoV-2. Samples were obtained from the ongoing ImmuneRACE study (first 160 participants) and from 950 to 1,500 subjects provided by 6 global collaborators. The sample metadata nearly always contained a de-identified subject ID, COVID-19 status, age in years and sex. HLA class I and class II types, where available, came from metadata supplied by the sample provider rather than from assay-based typing. What the research found in general, with its limitations: How much clinical and demographic metadata was included differed by source and by participant, and the metadata was provided uncurated.

TCRbeta CDR3 regions were amplified from genomic DNA by means of the immunoSEQ Assay, a bias-controlled multiplex PCR. Per the authors' processing: Within the assay, amplification of reference gene primers was used to estimate how many nucleated cells each sample contained. To quantify the absolute abundance of each unique TCRbeta CDR3 rearrangement, sequence reads were collapsed and filtered. Productive Simpson clonality was computed per sample as the square root of Simpson's diversity index over productive rearrangements. As stored in TCRdb, this immuneACCESS dataset retains in-frame rearrangements with V and J assigned. A fraction of the clones does not appear; measured against another copy, unresolved V genes explain less than half of the discrepancy, and the remainder lacks a known reason. V and J calls and clone size are copied from that table; D and trimming were computed from the DNA. This sample is represented by about 250,000 clones; around 80% of them were singletons. The ten largest clones take up roughly 9.4% of the sample.

Remarks on this clone: Its antigen is not yet known. Base qualities were left out, and no much larger clone turns up one base away.

Each collaborating institution followed its own protocols to collect whole blood in K2EDTA tubes. For TCRbeta analysis, collaborators shipped samples in one of three forms: frozen whole blood, isolated PBMCs, or DNA extracted from either of those sample types. Sequencing was carried out using peripheral blood. The sequence was collected from a man in his forties or fifties with active or convalescent COVID-19.

The bases are TGCGCCAGCAGCTTAGACAGCAGGGGCTACACCTTC. Translation gives CASSLDSRGYTF. The chain is encoded by TRBV5-1 joined to TRBJ1-2; a tentative D match to TRBD1 spans 5 bases. The V and J ends are trimmed by 2 bases and 8 bases, leaving 10 bases between them. According to the germline V gene, CDR1 reads SGHRS and CDR2 reads YFSETQ. The CDR3 numbers 12 residues from cysteine through phenylalanine. Of the read, only the CDR3 DNA is kept; its 36 bases are in frame from base 1.